This is a list of T cell receptor beta chains from one sample in a study of T cell responses to AZD1222 COVID-19 vaccine. The protocol was immunoSEQ multiplex PCR, while the TCRdb copy is restricted to in-frame clones and leaves out a portion. Among over 70,000 clones listed, about 83% were seen once. The sequenced sample was peripheral blood, obtained 28 days after the second dose of the MenACWY control vaccine. Receptor source: an adult who received the MenACWY meningococcal vaccine as a control. The CDR3 runs from the conserved cysteine through the conserved F or W. Each record gives: J gene, clone size, V gene, D gene, CDR3 protein, CDR3 DNA. D genes are given only for firm matches. Some rows mark clone size as missing; the rest say once, few, many or name a class of expanded clone.

>TRBJ2-3|once|TRBV3-1/TRBV3-2|.
CASSQGGFGTDTQYF
TGTGCCAGCAGCCAAGGGGGATTCGGGACAGATACGCAGTATTTT
>TRBJ2-1|.|TRBV5-1|.
CASSLSQGEQFF
TGCGCCAGCAGCCTGTCCCAGGGTGAGCAGTTCTTC
>TRBJ2-5|.|TRBV28|.
CASRTERGPQETQYF
TGTGCCAGCAGGACGGAGAGGGGTCCTCAAGAGACCCAGTACTTC
>TRBJ1-4|.|TRBV30|.
CAWAIERSSNEKLFF
TGTGCCTGGGCCATAGAACGGAGCTCTAATGAAAAACTGTTTTTT
>TRBJ2-7|.|TRBV4-2|TRBD2
CASSQDETSGYEQYF
TGTGCCAGCAGCCAAGACGAGACTAGCGGTTACGAGCAGTACTTC
>TRBJ1-4|.|TRBV19|.
CASSMFSNEKLFF
TGTGCCAGTAGTATGTTCAGCAATGAAAAACTGTTTTTT
>TRBJ2-7|.|TRBV6-2/TRBV6-3|.
CASSYSGHSAYEQYF
TGTGCCAGCAGTTACTCGGGACACTCCGCCTACGAGCAGTACTTC
>TRBJ2-5|few|TRBV6-5|.
CASTLWGKETQYF
TGTGCCAGCACCTTGTGGGGGAAAGAGACCCAGTACTTC
>TRBJ1-3|.|TRBV9|.
CASSVAGGGNTIYF
TGTGCCAGCAGCGTAGCTGGTGGCGGAAACACCATATATTTT
>TRBJ2-7|.|TRBV5-1|TRBD1
CASSSDYRGSYEQYF
TGCGCCAGCAGCTCGGATTACAGGGGCTCCTACGAGCAGTACTTC
>TRBJ1-3|.|TRBV6-5|.
CASKGTGSGNTIYF
TGTGCCAGCAAGGGAACAGGGTCAGGAAACACCATATATTTT